The next 19 T cell receptor beta chains were all read from a single sample in a study of T-cell memory formation after mild COVID-19. TCRdb processed the 5' RACE reads anew with MiXCR; each CDR3 protein has one entry. The sample has around 320,000 distinct CDR3 sequences, roughly 21% seen once; the top ten hold 20% to 25%. Source material: PBMCs or a T cell subset sorted from them (not recorded which). Source of these receptors: a man in his late teens or twenties who had mild COVID-19 (a few samples of this study predate the infection). Cell type and time point are not known.

In its sample, this clonotype was seen a few times. This rearrangement joins TRBV5-4 to TRBJ2-5; weak D call: TRBD2 (7 bases). This CDR3 region has 13 residues. Germline V lookup: CDR1 SGHNT, CDR2 YYREEE (reference sequence). V shed 4 bases and J shed 7 bases, with 14 bases lying between them. CDR3 loop: CASSAGGPWTQYF. The CDR3 DNA is TGTGCCAGCAGCGCCGGGGGGCCATGGACCCAGTACTTC. Based on the CDR3 plus reference TRBV5-4 and TRBJ2-5, the full variable domain is ETGVTQSPTHLIKTRGQQVTLRCSSQSGHNTVSWYQQALGQGPQFIFQYYREEENGRGNFPPRFSGLQFPNYSSELNVNALELDDSALYLCASSAGGPWTQYFGPGTRLLVL.

This chain uses TRBV7-2 with TRBJ2-5, with D possibly being TRBD2 (6 bases). CDR1 is SGHTA and CDR2 is FQGNSA in the germline V gene. The CDR3 runs to 15 residues. V was clipped by 1 base and J by 2 bases, with 11 bases between them. CDR3 sequence reads: CASSLVAGRQETQYF. For the CDR3, the DNA is TGTGCCAGCAGCTTAGTTGCGGGGCGACAAGAGACCCAGTACTTC.

This clonotype occurred a few times. This sequence joins TRBV5-1 and TRBJ2-5; 7 bases line up with TRBD2. CDR1 and CDR2 (germline): SGHRS, YFSETQ. Trimming removed 4 bases from V and 2 bases from J; junction bases left unmatched: 8. This CDR3 has 15 amino acids. CDR3 nucleotide sequence: TGCGCCAGCAGCGAAGGACTAGGGCGGCAAGAGACCCAGTACTTC. This translates into CASSEGLGRQETQYF.

This clonotype was counted a few times. The V gene is TRBV20-1, the J gene TRBJ1-1, with D possibly TRBD1 on 5 matching bases. In germline, CDR1 is DFQATT, CDR2 SNEGSKA (reference sequence). The CDR3 length is 13 residues. Trimming took 0 bases from V and 4 from J, leaving 9 bases between them. The CDR3 nucleotides read TGCAGTGCTAGAGATCGGAGGGGCACTGAAGCTTTCTTT. Protein product: CSARDRRGTEAFF.

This clonotype has only a few counts. V is TRBV5-1 and J is TRBJ2-7; D may be TRBD1 or TRBD2 (5 bases each). CDR1 and CDR2 (germline): SGHRS, YFSETQ. Trimming left V 2 bases short and J 0 bases short, with 18 bases between. CDR3 length equals 17 residues. The CDR3 reads CASSFRGRFPSSYEQYF. The CDR3 DNA sequence: TGCGCCAGCAGCTTCCGGGGCCGCTTCCCGAGCTCCTACGAGCAGTACTTC.

The chain uses TRBV6-5 and TRBJ2-3, with D tentatively TRBD1 (6 bases). Germline CDR1 is MNHEY and CDR2 is SVGAGI. CDR3 size: 15 residues. The V gene lost 4 bases and the J gene lost 0 bases, with 11 bases spanning the gap. The CDR3 loop is CASSLYGGSTDTQYF. The CDR3, as DNA: TGTGCCAGCAGTTTATATGGGGGCAGCACAGATACGCAGTATTTT.

This clonotype has just a few counts. This rearrangement joins TRBV29-1 to TRBJ1-2; perhaps TRBD1 as D (5 bases). The CDR3 runs to 12 residues. The germline V and J ends were trimmed by 6 bases and 1 base, with 9 bases remaining between them. Germline loops: CDR1 SQVTM, CDR2 ANQGSEA. The CDR3 region has the DNA TGCAGCGTAACAGACAGTAACTATGGCTACACCTTC. It translates to CSVTDSNYGYTF.

The chain uses TRBV28 and TRBJ2-5; tentatively, D is TRBD2 (5 bases). Trimming cost V 6 bases and J 7 bases, with 15 bases left between them. Germline CDR1 and CDR2: MDHEN and SYDVKM. CDR3 length: 13 residues. In nucleotides, the CDR3 is TGTGCCAGCAGCCGGGTGGAGGTCAGGACCCAGTACTTC. Translation gives CASSRVEVRTQYF.

The chain carries TRBV5-1 and TRBJ1-1; no reliable D call. CDR1 is SGHRS and CDR2 is YFSETQ in the germline V gene. This CDR3 contains 14 residues. Trimming removed 2 bases from V and 3 bases from J, with 11 bases in between. In DNA, the CDR3 is TGCGCCAGCAGCTTCGGGAGAACAGACACTGAAGCTTTCTTT. Amino acid sequence: CASSFGRTDTEAFF. Full variable domain (rest looked up from reference TRBV5-1 and TRBJ1-1): KAGVTQTPRYLIKTRGQQVTLSCSPISGHRSVSWYQQTPGQGLQFLFEYFSETQRNKGNFPGRFSGRQFSNSRSEMNVSTLELGDSALYLCASSFGRTDTEAFFGQGTRLTVV.

The J gene is TRBJ1-2, the V gene TRBV7-9; no definite D call. Germline V lookup: CDR1 SEHNR, CDR2 FQNEAQ (reference sequence). The CDR3 is 13 amino acids. Trimming shortened V by 1 base and J by 8 bases, and 11 bases separated the two germline ends. For the CDR3, the DNA is TGTGCCAGCAGCTTAGGAACAAAAGGGGGCTACACCTTC. Its translation is CASSLGTKGGYTF.

The chain links TRBV4-3 to TRBJ2-3, with D perhaps TRBD1 (5 bases). The V and J ends lost 7 bases and 6 bases respectively, with 14 bases between them. CDR1 is LGHNA and CDR2 is YSLEER in the germline V gene. This CDR3 contains 13 residues. CDR3 sequence (DNA): TGCGCCAGCACCTCAGGAGCAGGGGATACGCAGTATTTT. It encodes CASTSGAGDTQYF.

The chain carries TRBV18 and TRBJ2-7; D unresolved. V lost 3 bases, J lost 1 base, and 4 bases lay in between. The CDR3 totals 12 residues. CDR1 and CDR2 (germline): KGHSH, LQKENI. The DNA for the CDR3 is TGTGCCAGCTCACCCCAGTCCTACGAGCAGTACTTC. Amino acid sequence: CASSPQSYEQYF.

This clonotype has only a few counts. The V and J genes are TRBV6-5 and TRBJ1-1, with no clear D. The CDR3 length is 12 residues. V shed 5 bases and J shed 1 base, with 5 bases lying between them. The germline CDR1 and CDR2 sequences are MNHEY and SVGAGI. CDR3 bases: TGTGCCAGCAGTAAAGCGAACACTGAAGCTTTCTTT. Translating gives CASSKANTEAFF.

This clonotype was recorded a few times. The chain uses TRBV20-1 and TRBJ1-1; possibly TRBD1 for D (6 bases). CDR3 length: 14 amino acids. Trimming took 3 bases from V and 2 from J, leaving 13 bases between them. Germline loops: CDR1 DFQATT, CDR2 SNEGSKA (reference sequence). The DNA of the CDR3 is TGCAGTGCTAGTAGACAGGTCTCAAACACTGAAGCTTTCTTT. Translation: CSASRQVSNTEAFF.

This clonotype came up a few times. The chain links TRBV19 to TRBJ1-2; D remains ambiguous. Trimming stripped 0 bases from V and 7 bases from J, with 12 bases between. The CDR3 extends over 14 amino acids. The germline V gene has CDR1 LNHDA and CDR2 SQIVND (reference sequence). The CDR3 DNA reads TGTGCCAGTAGTATAGATCGCCGAGGGATTGGCTACACCTTC. Translating it yields CASSIDRRGIGYTF.

This clonotype occurred many times. The CDR3, as DNA: TGCAGTGTCCTAAGTGCGGGTACGAACACTGAAGCTTTCTTT. Residues: CSVLSAGTNTEAFF. The J gene is TRBJ1-1, the V gene TRBV20-1, with D uncertain. Between the trimmed V and J ends, which lost 7 bases and 1 base, there was a span of 16 bases. This CDR3 is built from 14 residues. CDR1 and CDR2 from the germline V gene are DFQATT and SNEGSKA (reference sequence).

This clonotype was counted between two and nine times. The chain combines TRBV6-5 with TRBJ2-1; D possibly corresponds to TRBD1 (6 bases). Trimming took off 0 bases at V and 10 bases at J, with 16 bases between the two ends. The CDR3 extends over 15 amino acids. Germline CDR1 MNHEY, CDR2 SVGAGI. Here the CDR3 reads CASSYSSGAPREQFF. The CDR3 nucleotides read TGTGCCAGCAGTTACTCGTCAGGGGCCCCGAGAGAGCAGTTCTTC.

This clonotype ranks as medium-sized. V gene TRBV27 combines with J gene TRBJ1-6; the D gene is possibly TRBD1 (5 bases). Germline V gives CDR1 MNHEY, CDR2 SMNVEV (reference sequence). Trimming left V 10 bases short and J 0 bases short, with 13 bases between. The CDR3 extends over 15 amino acids. CDR3 nucleotides: TGTGCCACGGGGGGGAAAGCCTCCTATAATTCACCCCTCCACTTT. Its protein is CATGGKASYNSPLHF.

The chain joins TRBV5-6 to TRBJ1-2; no reliable D call. CDR3 length: 12 residues. Germline assignment: CDR1 SGHDT and CDR2 YYEEEE. The ends were cut back, 2 bases at V and 8 bases at J, with 10 bases in the middle. CDR3 DNA sequence: TGTGCCAGCAGCTTCGACGGCCGAGGCTACACCTTC. It encodes CASSFDGRGYTF.